This TCR beta chain was sequenced in a study of blood T cell repertoires in COVID-19. V shed 0 bases and J shed 3 bases, with 6 bases lying between them. The CDR3 totals 13 residues. The germline gives CDR1 SGDLS, CDR2 YYNGEE. Data came from immunoSEQ multiplex PCR; TCRdb stores just in-frame clones and leaves some out. The data hold 250,000 to 300,000 clones, with just over 90% observed a single time. The sequence derives from a woman aged 40 to 50 with acute COVID-19. The chain links TRBV9 to TRBJ1-2; the D gene is possibly TRBD1 (6 bases). Sequenced: PBMCs or T cells enriched from blood (not recorded which). The CDR3 spells CASSVDRDYGYTF. The CDR3 DNA reads as TGTGCCAGCAGCGTAGACAGGGACTATGGCTACACCTTC.